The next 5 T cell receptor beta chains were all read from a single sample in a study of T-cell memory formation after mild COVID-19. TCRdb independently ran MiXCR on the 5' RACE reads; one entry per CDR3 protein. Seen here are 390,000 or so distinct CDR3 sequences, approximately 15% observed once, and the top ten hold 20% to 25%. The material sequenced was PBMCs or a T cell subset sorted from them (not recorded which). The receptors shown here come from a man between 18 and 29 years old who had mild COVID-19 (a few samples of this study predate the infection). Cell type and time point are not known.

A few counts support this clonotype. The CDR3 loop is CASSLAASGAKNIQYF. The CDR3 DNA is TGTGCCAGCAGCTTGGCGGCTAGCGGAGCCAAAAACATTCAGTACTTC. J is TRBJ2-4 and V is TRBV5-5; TRBD2 aligns across 7 bases. The CDR3 covers 16 residues. V shed 0 bases and J 0 bases; nucleotides not matched to a gene: 3. Germline-derived CDR1 and CDR2 are SGHKS and YYEKEE (reference sequence).

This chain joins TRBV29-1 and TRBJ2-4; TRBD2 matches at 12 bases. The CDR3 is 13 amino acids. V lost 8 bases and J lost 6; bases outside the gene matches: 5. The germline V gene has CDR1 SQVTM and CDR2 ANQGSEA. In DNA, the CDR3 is TGCAGCACCCTAGCGGGGGGGCGAAACATTCAGTACTTC. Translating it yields CSTLAGGRNIQYF. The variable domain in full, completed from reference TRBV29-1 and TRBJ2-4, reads SAVISQKPSRDICQRGTSLTIQCQVDSQVTMMFWYRQQPGQSLTLIATANQGSEATYESGFVIDKFPISRPNLTFSTLTVSNMSPEDSSIYLCSTLAGGRNIQYFGAGTRLSVL.

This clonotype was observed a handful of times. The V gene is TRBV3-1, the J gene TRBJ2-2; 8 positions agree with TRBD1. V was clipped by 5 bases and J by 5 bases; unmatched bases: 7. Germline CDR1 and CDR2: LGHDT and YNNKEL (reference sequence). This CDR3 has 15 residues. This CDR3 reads CASSLPQGETGELFF. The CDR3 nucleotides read TGTGCCAGCAGCTTACCACAGGGGGAGACCGGGGAGCTGTTTTTT. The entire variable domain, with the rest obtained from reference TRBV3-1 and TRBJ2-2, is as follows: DTAVSQTPKYLVTQMGNDKSIKCEQNLGHDTMYWYKQDSKKFLKIMFSYNNKELIINETVPNRFSPKSPDKAHLNLHINSLELGDSAVYFCASSLPQGETGELFFGEGSRLTVL.

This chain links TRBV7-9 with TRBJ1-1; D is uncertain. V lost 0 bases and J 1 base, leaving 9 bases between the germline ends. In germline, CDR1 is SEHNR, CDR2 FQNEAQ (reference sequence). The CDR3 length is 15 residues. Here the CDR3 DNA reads TGTGCCAGCAGCTTAGCAGTTCCCTGGAACACTGAAGCTTTCTTT. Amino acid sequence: CASSLAVPWNTEAFF.

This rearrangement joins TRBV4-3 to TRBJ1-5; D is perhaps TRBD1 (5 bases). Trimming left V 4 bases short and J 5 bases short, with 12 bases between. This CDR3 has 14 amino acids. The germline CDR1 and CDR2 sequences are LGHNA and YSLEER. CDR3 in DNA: TGCGCCAGCAGCCTATCCGACAGATATCAGCCCCAGCATTTT. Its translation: CASSLSDRYQPQHF.